The clone carrying this TCR beta chain appeared once. Its specificity is not known. The sample belongs to a study of cytomegalovirus exposure and HLA in healthy donors. Study-wide context: From HLA-typed donors, an early data release held about 85 million unique TCRs. Notes on the study in general: A later analysis showed TCR association rates differing by HLA locus, peaking at DRB1 and lowest at HLA-C. Some public TCRs appeared in many individuals, while most sequences were rare. A highly shared variant cluster was judged a likely technical artifact.

CDR1 and CDR2 (germline): SGHDT, YYEEEE. The CDR3 runs 14 residues. The V end lost 6 bases, the J end lost 4 bases, and 13 bases lay between the germline ends. It was with 60 Vbeta and 13 Jbeta primers that the PCR ran. Some clones are missing from TCRdb's copy, which holds only in-frame ones; the method was immunoSEQ multiplex PCR. The sample records about 120,000 clones, about 80% being singletons. The clonotype originates from a man aged 55 to 70 in good health and CMV-seropositive. The J gene is TRBJ2-2, the V gene TRBV5-6; the D gene is possibly TRBD2 (5 bases). Sequenced input: PBMCs. The chain's CDR3 is CASMSDLSTGELFF. Written as DNA, the CDR3 is TGTGCCAGCATGTCGGACTTAAGCACCGGGGAGCTGTTTTTT.